There are a few counts of the clone carrying this TCR beta chain. This sample was taken from a study of blood T cell repertoires in COVID-19. The wider study: Sites in the United States, Italy and Spain provided acute and convalescent COVID-19 samples. In each case, the material was cDNA or gDNA derived from T cells, B-cell-depleted T cells, or PBMCs.

Study processing details: The authors estimated nucleated cell counts from reference gene primer amplification. TCRdb's table, derived via immunoSEQ multiplex PCR, lists solely in-frame clones and lacks some. The DNA gave D and trimming, while V, J and clone size come from that table. The table has around 140,000 clones, approximately 78% seen once; the top ten hold 13% to 15%. The CDR3 length is 15 residues. The V segment lost 0 bases and the J segment 8 bases; nucleotides outside the gene matches: 6. Germline loops: CDR1 SGDLS, CDR2 YYNGEE. This clonotype was sampled from a human donor with acute or convalescent COVID-19. The donor label of this sample is uncertain. J is TRBJ2-1 and V is TRBV9; TRBD2 agrees at 9 bases. Sequenced input: peripheral blood. CDR3 protein: CASSVDSRTSDEQFF. The CDR3 DNA reads TGTGCCAGCAGCGTAGATAGCCGGACTAGCGATGAGCAGTTCTTC.